This TCR beta chain was sequenced during a study of lymphopenia after photon versus proton radiotherapy. Whole-study findings and limits: Relative stability marked proton patients; photon patients lost diversity and naive cells. Only patients who died were analyzed for survival; proton advantage is unproven.

TCRdb keeps only in-frame clones here, not all; method: immunoSEQ multiplex PCR. This sample has tens of thousands of clones, with over 80% found just once. On this clone: What it binds is unknown.

This TCR was sampled from a man older than 75 with esophageal cancer. The input for sequencing was peripheral blood, taken from a patient treated with proton-based radiotherapy.

Here the CDR3 DNA reads TGCGCCAGCAGCCAAGGATCGGGGTTTGGTGGCTACACCTTC. Translated: CASSQGSGFGGYTF. This chain joins TRBV4-3 and TRBJ1-2, with D hard to call. Germline-derived CDR1 and CDR2 are LGHNA and YSLEER. This CDR3 has 14 amino acids. Trimming cost V 1 base and J 7 bases, with 13 bases left between them.